Listed below are T cell receptor beta chains from one sample, sequenced in a study of blood T cells in healthy people across ages. TCRdb analysed the 5' RACE reads with MiXCR anew, one entry per CDR3 protein. The sample includes 1.2 million to 1.5 million distinct CDR3 sequences, roughly 45% of them seen just once. The sample taken for sequencing was blood. These receptors were obtained from a woman between 18 and 29 years old in good health. Each CDR3 is given with its conserved first and last residue. D genes are given only for firm matches. Clone sizes are given selectively: once, few, many, or a class where the clone is expanded.

D gene: .
J gene: TRBJ1-2
clone size: .
V gene: TRBV6-5
CDR3 protein: CASREQDSPNYGYTF
CDR3 DNA: TGTGCCAGCAGGGAACAGGACAGCCCTAACTATGGCTACACCTTC

D gene: .
J gene: TRBJ2-5
clone size: .
V gene: TRBV18
CDR3 protein: CASSPFEVGYQETQYF
CDR3 DNA: TGTGCCAGCTCACCCTTTGAGGTGGGGTACCAAGAGACCCAGTACTTC

D gene: .
J gene: TRBJ2-3
clone size: many
V gene: TRBV10-3
CDR3 protein: CAISGGGDPGQATTDTQYF
CDR3 DNA: TGTGCCATCAGTGGGGGGGGTGATCCGGGACAGGCCACCACAGATACGCAGTATTTT

D gene: .
J gene: TRBJ1-1
clone size: .
V gene: TRBV20-1
CDR3 protein: CSARAEEAFF
CDR3 DNA: TGCAGTGCTAGGGCAGAGGAAGCTTTCTTT

D gene: .
J gene: TRBJ2-5
clone size: few
V gene: TRBV12-3/TRBV12-4
CDR3 protein: CASSPPGVGTQYF
CDR3 DNA: TGTGCCAGCAGTCCTCCAGGAGTCGGGACCCAGTACTTC

D gene: .
J gene: TRBJ2-1
clone size: .
V gene: TRBV20-1
CDR3 protein: CSARMGGFEQFF
CDR3 DNA: TGCAGTGCTAGAATGGGGGGCTTTGAGCAGTTCTTC

D gene: TRBD1
J gene: TRBJ2-1
clone size: once
V gene: TRBV27
CDR3 protein: CASSSPGTGAYNEQFF
CDR3 DNA: TGTGCCAGCAGTAGCCCCGGGACAGGGGCTTACAATGAGCAGTTCTTC

D gene: .
J gene: TRBJ2-5
clone size: .
V gene: TRBV6-5
CDR3 protein: CASSLDQIQETQYF
CDR3 DNA: TGTGCCAGCAGCCTGGACCAAATCCAAGAGACCCAGTACTTC

D gene: TRBD1
J gene: TRBJ1-2
clone size: few
V gene: TRBV5-1
CDR3 protein: CASNRGDDYGYTF
CDR3 DNA: TGCGCCAGTAACAGGGGTGACGACTATGGCTACACCTTC

D gene: TRBD1
J gene: TRBJ1-2
clone size: .
V gene: TRBV20-1
CDR3 protein: CSADPGQGASAYGYTF
CDR3 DNA: TGCAGTGCAGACCCGGGACAGGGGGCATCCGCCTATGGCTACACCTTC

D gene: TRBD2
J gene: TRBJ2-7
clone size: .
V gene: TRBV7-2
CDR3 protein: CASSLVGSGAYEQYF
CDR3 DNA: TGTGCCAGCAGCTTAGTAGGTAGCGGGGCCTACGAGCAGTACTTC

D gene: .
J gene: TRBJ2-3
clone size: .
V gene: TRBV7-3
CDR3 protein: CASSFQGLETDTQYF
CDR3 DNA: TGTGCCAGCAGCTTCCAGGGTCTAGAGACAGATACGCAGTATTTT

D gene: .
J gene: TRBJ1-1
clone size: .
V gene: TRBV27
CDR3 protein: CASSAGDTWTEAFF
CDR3 DNA: TGTGCTAGCAGTGCCGGGGACACCTGGACTGAAGCTTTCTTT

D gene: .
J gene: TRBJ1-1
clone size: once
V gene: TRBV28
CDR3 protein: CASSPGRQGPRAFF
CDR3 DNA: TGTGCCAGCAGCCCCGGGCGTCAGGGGCCGCGAGCTTTCTTT

D gene: .
J gene: TRBJ1-2
clone size: .
V gene: TRBV2
CDR3 protein: CASSVSAGPYGYTF
CDR3 DNA: TGTGCCAGCAGTGTTTCGGCAGGGCCCTATGGCTACACCTTC

D gene: TRBD2
J gene: TRBJ2-3
clone size: .
V gene: TRBV20-1
CDR3 protein: CSASGGARTDTQYF
CDR3 DNA: TGCAGTGCTAGCGGGGGGGCTCGCACAGATACGCAGTATTTT

D gene: .
J gene: TRBJ1-5
clone size: .
V gene: TRBV15
CDR3 protein: CATGTHAGKRESNQPQHF
CDR3 DNA: TGTGCCACCGGAACCCATGCAGGAAAGAGGGAGAGCAATCAGCCCCAGCATTTT

D gene: .
J gene: TRBJ2-7
clone size: .
V gene: TRBV25-1
CDR3 protein: CASRHGSYEQYF
CDR3 DNA: TGTGCCAGCCGACACGGCAGCTACGAGCAGTACTTC

D gene: TRBD2
J gene: TRBJ2-3
clone size: .
V gene: TRBV6-1
CDR3 protein: CASSGGGTSIDTQYF
CDR3 DNA: TGTGCCAGCAGTGGGGGCGGGACTAGCATAGATACGCAGTATTTT

D gene: .
J gene: TRBJ2-5
clone size: few
V gene: TRBV5-1
CDR3 protein: CASRTHYGVVEETQYF
CDR3 DNA: TGCGCCAGCAGGACCCATTATGGGGTAGTTGAAGAGACCCAGTACTTC

D gene: .
J gene: TRBJ2-3
clone size: .
V gene: TRBV20-1
CDR3 protein: CSASRDLTDTQYF
CDR3 DNA: TGCAGTGCTAGTAGGGACCTCACAGATACGCAGTATTTT

D gene: TRBD1
J gene: TRBJ1-6
clone size: .
V gene: TRBV3-1
CDR3 protein: CASSPTGTGGTRNSPLHF
CDR3 DNA: TGTGCCAGCAGCCCAACTGGGACAGGGGGTACCAGGAATTCACCCCTCCACTTT

D gene: .
J gene: TRBJ1-1
clone size: .
V gene: TRBV30
CDR3 protein: CAWRRTEAFF
CDR3 DNA: TGTGCCTGGAGGCGTACTGAAGCTTTCTTT

D gene: TRBD2
J gene: TRBJ2-3
clone size: .
V gene: TRBV7-2
CDR3 protein: CASSLAAGGSTDTQYF
CDR3 DNA: TGTGCCAGCAGCTTAGCGGCGGGGGGAAGCACAGATACGCAGTATTTT